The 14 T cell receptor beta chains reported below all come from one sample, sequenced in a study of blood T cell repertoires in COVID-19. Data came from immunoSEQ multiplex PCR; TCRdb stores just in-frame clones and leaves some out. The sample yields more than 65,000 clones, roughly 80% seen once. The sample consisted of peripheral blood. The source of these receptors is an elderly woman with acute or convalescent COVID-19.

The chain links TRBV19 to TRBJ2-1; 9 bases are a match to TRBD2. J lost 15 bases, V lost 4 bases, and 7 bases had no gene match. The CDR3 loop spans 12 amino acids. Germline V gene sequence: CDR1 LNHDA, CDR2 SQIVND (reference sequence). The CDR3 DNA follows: TGTGCCAGTAGTAATTTTAGCGGGGGCCTGTTCTTC. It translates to CASSNFSGGLFF. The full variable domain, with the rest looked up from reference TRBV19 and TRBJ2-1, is DGGITQSPKYLFRKEGQNVTLSCEQNLNHDAMYWYRQDPGQGLRLIYYSQIVNDFQKGDIAEGYSVSREKKESFPLTVTSAQKNPTAFYLCASSNFSGGLFFGPGTRLTVL.

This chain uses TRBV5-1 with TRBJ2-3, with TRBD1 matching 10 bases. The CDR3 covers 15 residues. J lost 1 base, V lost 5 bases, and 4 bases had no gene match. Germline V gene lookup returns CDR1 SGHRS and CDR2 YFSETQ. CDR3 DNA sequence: TGCGCCAGCAGGGATGGGACAGGGGGCACAGATACGCAGTATTTT. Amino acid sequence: CASRDGTGGTDTQYF.

CDR3 sequence: CASSYLRGRDQPQHF. CDR3 coding DNA: TGTGCCAGCAGTTACCTCAGGGGGCGAGACCAGCCCCAGCATTTT. The chain recombines TRBV6-5 with TRBJ1-5, with 8 bases fitting TRBD1. Germline V lookup: CDR1 MNHEY, CDR2 SVGAGI. The CDR3 sequence is 15 residues long. V dropped 2 bases and J dropped 7; count of bases not matched to a gene: 7.

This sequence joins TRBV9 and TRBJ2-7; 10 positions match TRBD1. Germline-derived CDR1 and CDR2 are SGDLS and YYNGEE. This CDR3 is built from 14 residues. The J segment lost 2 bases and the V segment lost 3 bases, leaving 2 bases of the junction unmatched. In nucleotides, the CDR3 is TGTGCCAGCAGCGGGACAGGGGGAACCTACGAGCAGTACTTC. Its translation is CASSGTGGTYEQYF. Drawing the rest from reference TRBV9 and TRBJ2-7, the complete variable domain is DSGVTQTPKHLITATGQRVTLRCSPRSGDLSVYWYQQSLDQGLQFLIQYYNGEERAKGNILERFSAQQFPDLHSELNLSSLELGDSALYFCASSGTGGTYEQYFGPGTRLTVT.

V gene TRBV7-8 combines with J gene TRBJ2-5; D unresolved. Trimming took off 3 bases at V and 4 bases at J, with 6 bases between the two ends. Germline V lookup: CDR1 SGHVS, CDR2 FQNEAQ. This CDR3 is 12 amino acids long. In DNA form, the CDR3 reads TGTGCCAGCAGCTTTCCCAGAGAGACCCAGTACTTC. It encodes CASSFPRETQYF.

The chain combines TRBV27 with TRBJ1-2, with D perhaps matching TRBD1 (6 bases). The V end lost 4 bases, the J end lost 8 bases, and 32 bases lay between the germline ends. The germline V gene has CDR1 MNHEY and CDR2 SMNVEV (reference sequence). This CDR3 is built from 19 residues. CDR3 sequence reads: CASSSGTVIGSQGIIGYTF. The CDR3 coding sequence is TGTGCCAGCAGTTCTGGAACAGTTATAGGTTCGCAGGGGATCATCGGCTACACCTTC.

CDR3 coding DNA: TGTGCCAGCAGCTTAGCGCAGGGGGCTGAAGCTTTCTTT. It specifies CASSLAQGAEAFF. V and J are TRBV7-9 and TRBJ1-1; 7 positions match TRBD1. The CDR3 covers 13 residues. V lost 0 bases to trimming and J lost 6 bases; unmatched junction nucleotides: 1. Germline V gives CDR1 SEHNR, CDR2 FQNEAQ (reference sequence).

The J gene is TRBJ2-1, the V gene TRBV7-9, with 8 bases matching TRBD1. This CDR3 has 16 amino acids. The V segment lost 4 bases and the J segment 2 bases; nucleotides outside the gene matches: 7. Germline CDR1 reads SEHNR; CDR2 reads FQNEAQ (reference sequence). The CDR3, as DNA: TGTGCCAGCAGCTCCGACAGGGGTATGGCCTACAATGAGCAGTTCTTC. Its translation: CASSSDRGMAYNEQFF.

DNA of the CDR3: TGTGCCAGCAGCCGAAGGGGGACAGGGCCCTCAGGCGGGGGTAATGAGCAGTTCTTC. It translates to CASSRRGTGPSGGGNEQFF. V usage is TRBV3-1 (or the pseudogene TRBV3-2) and J usage is TRBJ2-1; 9 nucleotides align to TRBD1. J gave up 7 bases and V 4 bases, and 20 bases lay outside the gene matches. This CDR3 has 19 residues. Germline CDR1 and CDR2: LGHDT and YNNKEL (reference sequence).

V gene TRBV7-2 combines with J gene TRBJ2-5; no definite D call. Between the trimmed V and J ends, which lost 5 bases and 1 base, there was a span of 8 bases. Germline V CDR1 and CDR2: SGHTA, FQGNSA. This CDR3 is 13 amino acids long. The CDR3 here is CASSRSSQETQYF. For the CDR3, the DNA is TGTGCCAGCAGCCGGAGCAGCCAAGAGACCCAGTACTTC.

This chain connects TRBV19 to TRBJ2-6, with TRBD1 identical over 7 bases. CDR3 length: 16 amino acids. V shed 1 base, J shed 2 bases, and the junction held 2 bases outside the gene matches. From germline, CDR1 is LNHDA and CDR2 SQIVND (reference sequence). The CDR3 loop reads CASSIGTGAGANVLTF. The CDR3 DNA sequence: TGTGCCAGTAGTATAGGTACAGGGGCTGGGGCCAACGTCCTGACTTTC.

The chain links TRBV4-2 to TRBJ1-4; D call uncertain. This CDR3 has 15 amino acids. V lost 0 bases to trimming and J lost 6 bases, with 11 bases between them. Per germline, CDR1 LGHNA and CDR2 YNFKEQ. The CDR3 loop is CASSQDRGEDEKLFF. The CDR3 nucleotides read TGTGCCAGCAGCCAAGACCGGGGAGAAGATGAAAAACTGTTTTTT.

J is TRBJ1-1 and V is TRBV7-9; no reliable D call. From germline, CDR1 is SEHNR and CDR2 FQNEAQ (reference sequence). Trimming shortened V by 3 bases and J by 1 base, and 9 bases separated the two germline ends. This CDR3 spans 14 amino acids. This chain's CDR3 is CASSLETWNTEAFF. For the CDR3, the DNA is TGTGCCAGCAGCTTGGAGACTTGGAACACTGAAGCTTTCTTT.

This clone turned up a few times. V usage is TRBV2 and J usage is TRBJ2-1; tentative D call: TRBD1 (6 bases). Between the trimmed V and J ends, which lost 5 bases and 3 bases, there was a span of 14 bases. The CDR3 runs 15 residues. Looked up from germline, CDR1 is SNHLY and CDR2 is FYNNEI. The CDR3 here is CASSFDSGVYNEQFF. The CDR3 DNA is TGTGCCAGCAGTTTCGACTCAGGGGTCTACAATGAGCAGTTCTTC.